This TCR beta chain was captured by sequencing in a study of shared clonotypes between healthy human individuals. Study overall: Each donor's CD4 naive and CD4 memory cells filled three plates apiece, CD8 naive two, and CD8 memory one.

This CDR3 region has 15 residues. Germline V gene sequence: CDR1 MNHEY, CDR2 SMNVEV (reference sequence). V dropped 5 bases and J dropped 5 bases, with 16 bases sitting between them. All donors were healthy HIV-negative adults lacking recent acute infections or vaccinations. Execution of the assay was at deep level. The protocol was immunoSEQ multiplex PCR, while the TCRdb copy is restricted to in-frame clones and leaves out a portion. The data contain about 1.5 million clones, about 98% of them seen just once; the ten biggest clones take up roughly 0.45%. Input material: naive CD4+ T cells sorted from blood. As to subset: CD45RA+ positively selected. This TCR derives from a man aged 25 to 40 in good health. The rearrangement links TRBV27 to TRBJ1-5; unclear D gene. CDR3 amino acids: CASSLPRCRHQPQHF. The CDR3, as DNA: TGTGCCAGCAGTCTCCCCCGCTGCCGCCATCAGCCCCAGCATTTT.